Below are 18 T cell receptor beta chains sequenced from a single sample in a study of CD4 T cells in relation to SARS-CoV-2 and coronaviruses. Unexposed donor CD4+ T cells date from about 2011-2018, before the COVID-19 pandemic. Method: immunoSEQ multiplex PCR; TCRdb's copy keeps in-frame clones and lacks some. The sample includes around 65,000 clones, 80% to 90% of them seen just once. Sequenced sample: memory CD4+ T cells from PBMCs. The receptor source for this set is a human donor in good health.

In its sample, this clone was seen a few times. The V call is TRBV7-3, the J call TRBJ2-2, with unresolved D. The CDR3 extends over 14 amino acids. Looked up from germline, CDR1 is SGHTA and CDR2 is FQGTGA. Trimming took off 4 bases at V and 1 base at J, with 7 bases between the two ends. The chain's CDR3 is CASSYSRNTGELFF. The CDR3 DNA reads as TGTGCCAGCAGCTATAGCCGGAACACCGGGGAGCTGTTTTTT. Full variable domain (outside the CDR3, taken from reference TRBV7-3 and TRBJ2-2): GAGVSQTPSNKVTEKGKYVELRCDPISGHTALYWYRQSLGQGPEFLIYFQGTGAADDSGLPNDRFFAVRPEGSVSTLKIQRTERGDSAVYLCASSYSRNTGELFFGEGSRLTVL.

The chain uses TRBV28 and TRBJ2-7; 8 bases fit TRBD1. The ends lost 2 bases at V and 4 bases at J; junction bases unmatched: 10. From germline, CDR1 is MDHEN and CDR2 SYDVKM. The length of the CDR3 is 16 residues. In nucleotides, the CDR3 is TGTGCCAGCAGTTTACCGGCCGGACAGGGAAGGTACGAGCAGTACTTC. Its translation: CASSLPAGQGRYEQYF. Complete variable domain (other parts from reference TRBV28 and TRBJ2-7): DVKVTQSSRYLVKRTGEKVFLECVQDMDHENMFWYRQDPGLGLRLIYFSYDVKMKEKGDIPEGYSVSREKKERFSLILESASTNQTSMYLCASSLPAGQGRYEQYFGPGTRLTVT.

The chain is built from TRBV3-1 (or the pseudogene TRBV3-2) and TRBJ1-5; D might be TRBD1 (6 bases). Trimming stripped 0 bases from V and 11 bases from J, with 14 bases between. Germline CDR1 and CDR2: LGHDT and YNNKEL (reference sequence). The CDR3 has 14 amino acids. DNA for the CDR3: TGTGCCAGCAGCCAAGATCGGCGGGGGCATGCCCAGCATTTT. It encodes CASSQDRRGHAQHF.

The chain has TRBV18 and TRBJ2-7, with 8 nucleotides matching TRBD2. The V gene end was trimmed by 3 bases and the J gene end by 6 bases; junction bases not matched to a gene: 10. The CDR3 runs 15 residues. From germline, CDR1 is KGHSH and CDR2 LQKENI. As DNA, the CDR3 is TGTGCCAGCTCACCGGCGAGCGGGAGAGTAGGCGAGCAGTACTTC. This encodes CASSPASGRVGEQYF.

The J gene is TRBJ2-1, the V gene TRBV28; no reliable D call. The V end lost 6 bases, the J end lost 5 bases, and 8 bases lay between the germline ends. Germline V lookup: CDR1 MDHEN, CDR2 SYDVKM. This CDR3 is 12 amino acids long. This CDR3 is CASRVRNNEQFF. The CDR3 bases are TGTGCCAGCAGAGTCAGGAACAATGAGCAGTTCTTC.

The chain employs TRBV7-6 and TRBJ2-7; the D is unclear. The CDR3 is 15 amino acids. The germline V and J ends were trimmed by 1 base and 0 bases, with 10 bases remaining between them. From germline, CDR1 is SGHVS and CDR2 FNYEAQ. The CDR3 bases are TGTGCCAGCAGCTTAGATCTGGGATTCTCCTACGAGCAGTACTTC. Amino acids: CASSLDLGFSYEQYF.

The chain employs TRBV19 and TRBJ2-3, with D possibly matching TRBD1 (6 bases). The V and J ends lost 2 bases and 12 bases respectively, with 18 bases between them. The germline CDR1 and CDR2 sequences are LNHDA and SQIVND (reference sequence). The CDR3 covers 14 residues. This CDR3 reads CASSISFIGGSQYF. In DNA form, the CDR3 reads TGTGCCAGTAGTATATCTTTCATAGGGGGTTCACAGTATTTT.

This sequence joins TRBV28 and TRBJ2-3, with D possibly TRBD2 on 5 matching bases. The CDR3 extends over 17 amino acids. Germline-derived CDR1 and CDR2 are MDHEN and SYDVKM. Between the trimmed V and J ends, which lost 4 bases and 2 bases, there was a span of 19 bases. The CDR3 here is CASSSNLRGSNTDTQYF. DNA for the CDR3: TGTGCCAGCAGTTCCAACCTCCGGGGTTCGAACACAGATACGCAGTATTTT.

J is TRBJ1-6 and V is TRBV9; D is ambiguous. From germline, CDR1 is SGDLS and CDR2 YYNGEE. V lost 0 bases and J lost 9, with 16 bases in between. The CDR3 spans 16 residues. The CDR3: CASSVAPVADSSPLHF. In nucleotides, the CDR3 is TGTGCCAGCAGCGTAGCACCGGTAGCGGATAGTTCACCCCTCCACTTT.

This chain uses TRBV12-3 or TRBV12-4 with TRBJ1-1; possible D gene TRBD1, 5 bases. CDR3 length: 12 amino acids. V dropped 5 bases and J dropped 3 bases, with 7 bases sitting between them. The CDR3 coding sequence is TGTGCCAGCAGTCGGGACTACACTGAAGCTTTCTTT. Protein product: CASSRDYTEAFF.

As DNA, the CDR3 is TGCGCCAGCAGCAACTCAGGTAGCCACGAGCAGTACTTC. Translated: CASSNSGSHEQYF. The rearrangement uses TRBV5-1 and TRBJ2-7; no clear D. V was shortened by 4 bases and J by 5 bases, with 13 bases between the two germline ends. The germline V gene has CDR1 SGHRS and CDR2 YFSETQ. The CDR3 contains 13 residues.

The chain couples TRBV11-2 to TRBJ1-4; a possible D gene is TRBD1 (6 bases). Germline CDR1 and CDR2: SGHAT and FQNNGV. Trimming stripped 0 bases from V and 7 bases from J, with 18 bases between. This CDR3 region has 17 residues. CDR3 coding DNA: TGTGCCAGCAGCTTAGACAGGGGCACCGGGTCTAGTGAAAAACTGTTTTTT. Its translation: CASSLDRGTGSSEKLFF.

V usage is TRBV19 and J usage is TRBJ2-3; tentatively, D is TRBD1 (6 bases). The CDR3 has 14 amino acids. V dropped 4 bases and J dropped 4 bases, with 12 bases sitting between them. The germline gives CDR1 LNHDA, CDR2 SQIVND (reference sequence). CDR3 residues: CASSRQVGADTQYF. The CDR3 DNA sequence: TGTGCCAGTAGTAGACAGGTCGGGGCAGATACGCAGTATTTT.

The J gene is TRBJ2-1, the V gene TRBV15; maybe TRBD2 (6 bases). Germline V gene sequence: CDR1 LNHNV, CDR2 YYDKDF (reference sequence). V was pared by 1 base and J by 2 bases, with 9 bases between. The CDR3 is 15 amino acids. Here the CDR3 DNA reads TGTGCCACCAGCAGAGGGGGCGGGACCTACAATGAGCAGTTCTTC. Amino acids: CATSRGGGTYNEQFF.

This rearrangement joins TRBV9 to TRBJ2-3; tentative D call: TRBD1 (6 bases). The ends were cut back, 4 bases at V and 8 bases at J, with 26 bases in the middle. CDR3 size: 17 residues. Germline CDR1 and CDR2: SGDLS and YYNGEE. The CDR3 is CASSRPSSRGGAGTQYF. CDR3 sequence (DNA): TGTGCCAGCAGCCGACCTTCTAGTAGAGGGGGTGCGGGTACGCAGTATTTT.

The DNA of the CDR3 is TGCGCCAGCAGCTTGGCCGGACAGGACCACAATGAGCAGTTCTTC. Protein: CASSLAGQDHNEQFF. The J gene is TRBJ2-1, the V gene TRBV5-1; TRBD1 aligns across 7 bases. Per the germline V gene, CDR1 is SGHRS and CDR2 is YFSETQ. The CDR3 loop spans 15 amino acids. V lost 0 bases and J lost 5; bases outside the gene matches: 5.

The V call is TRBV20-1, the J call TRBJ1-2, with D hard to call. V dropped 6 bases and J dropped 4 bases, with 9 bases sitting between them. Per the germline V gene, CDR1 is DFQATT and CDR2 is SNEGSKA (reference sequence). The CDR3 length is 11 residues. In DNA, the CDR3 is TGCAGTGCCCTTCACCTCTATGGCTACACCTTC. It yields the protein CSALHLYGYTF.

The gene calls are TRBV3-1 (or the pseudogene TRBV3-2) and TRBJ1-2, with D uncertain. The V end was cut by 1 base, the J end by 8 bases, with 14 bases between. The CDR3 totals 14 residues. Germline V lookup: CDR1 LGHDT, CDR2 YNNKEL (reference sequence). The CDR3 bases are TGTGCCAGCAGCCAAGGGTTTTCGAAGCGCGGCTACACCTTC. Its translation is CASSQGFSKRGYTF.